This T cell receptor beta chain was sequenced for a study of blood T cells in healthy people across ages. A sample-barcoded 5' primer and a J-beta primer mix were used in a second PCR of roughly 7 to 12 cycles. Every single cDNA molecule received a tag from a template-switch adaptor with 12 random nucleotides. One entry per CDR3 protein, called by TCRdb with MiXCR from the 5' RACE reads. The sample yields about 1.8 million distinct CDR3 sequences, about 50% seen once. CDR3 length: 16 amino acids. Germline V gene lookup returns CDR1 MNHNS and CDR2 SASEGT. V was trimmed by 5 bases and J by 2 bases, leaving 16 bases between them. Collection of ten milliliters of peripheral blood was performed for each donor. The study's findings and limits: Per million T cells, TCR beta diversity dropped about linearly as age rose. As naive T cell percentage varied, TCR beta diversity correlated strongly with it.

With respect to this clonotype: Its antigen remains unidentified.

The sample was blood. The TCR sequence derives from a woman aged 40 to 50 in good health. The gene calls are TRBV6-1 and TRBJ2-1, with D perhaps matching TRBD1 (6 bases). The CDR3 bases are TGTGCCAGCAGTCATTGGAACAGGGACCCCTACAATGAGCAGTTCTTC. The encoded protein is CASSHWNRDPYNEQFF.